Listed below are T cell receptor beta chains from one sample, sequenced in a study of cytomegalovirus exposure and HLA in healthy donors. The assay was immunoSEQ multiplex PCR, and TCRdb's table has in-frame clones only and misses some. Of 200,000 or so clones listed, roughly 80% were seen once; the top ten hold approximately 0.22%. Sequencing was done on a sample of PBMCs. The origin of the receptors is a girl aged 2-9 years in good health and CMV-seronegative. Each CDR3 is given with its conserved first and last residue. Each record gives: V gene, J gene, CDR3 length, D gene, clone size, CDR3 protein, CDR3 DNA. D genes are given only for firm matches. Clone size is given for some rows only: seen once, a few or many times, or a class if the clone is expanded.

TRBV5-4,TRBJ1-2,13,NA,NA,CASSLVGSYGHTF,TGTGCCAGCAGCTTGGTGGGGAGCTATGGCCACACCTTC
TRBV6-5,TRBJ2-5,15,TRBD2,NA,CASSSRLASEETQYF,TGTGCCAGCAGTTCCAGACTAGCGAGCGAAGAGACCCAGTACTTC
TRBV7-6,TRBJ2-7,15,TRBD2,NA,CASSPGASGAYEQYF,TGTGCCAGCAGCCCGGGGGCTAGCGGGGCCTACGAGCAGTACTTC
TRBV29-1,TRBJ2-1,13,NA,once,CSVGPSSYNEQFF,TGCAGCGTTGGCCCGAGCTCCTACAATGAGCAGTTCTTC
TRBV27,TRBJ1-2,15,NA,NA,CASSLSGNANYGYTF,TGTGCCAGTAGTTTATCGGGCAATGCTAACTATGGCTACACCTTC
TRBV2,TRBJ2-2,14,TRBD2,NA,CASKRESNTGELFF,TGTGCCAGCAAGCGGGAGTCGAACACCGGGGAGCTGTTTTTT
TRBV7-2,TRBJ2-5,14,TRBD2,once,CASSFTSGVREQYF,TGTGCCAGCAGCTTCACTAGCGGGGTGAGGGAGCAGTACTTC
TRBV7-9,TRBJ1-2,14,NA,NA,CASSLEGLDYGYTF,TGTGCCAGCAGCTTAGAGGGACTAGACTATGGCTACACCTTC
TRBV11-2,TRBJ2-2,16,NA,NA,CASSSVKGPNTGELFF,TGTGCCAGCAGCTCCGTCAAGGGGCCCAACACCGGGGAGCTGTTTTTT
TRBV29-1,TRBJ2-1,13,NA,NA,CSVDRTRGNEQFF,TGCAGCGTTGACCGAACTAGGGGGAATGAGCAGTTCTTC
TRBV6-4,TRBJ1-1,13,NA,NA,CASREQANTEAFF,TGTGCCAGCAGGGAACAGGCGAACACTGAAGCTTTCTTT
TRBV4-1,TRBJ1-3,16,NA,NA,CASSQVGGHGGNTIYF,TGCGCCAGCAGCCAAGTCGGGGGTCATGGAGGAAACACCATATATTTT
TRBV19,TRBJ1-1,15,NA,NA,CASSILTGLVTEAFF,TGTGCCAGTAGTATCCTGACGGGACTCGTGACTGAAGCTTTCTTT
TRBV4-2,TRBJ2-1,17,TRBD2,NA,CASSHLPGLAGDDEQFF,TGTGCCAGCAGCCATTTGCCGGGACTAGCGGGGGACGATGAGCAGTTCTTC
TRBV11-2,TRBJ2-5,16,TRBD1,NA,CASSGGTGGARETQYF,TGTGCCAGCAGCGGCGGGACAGGGGGTGCGAGAGAGACCCAGTACTTC
TRBV7-9,TRBJ2-3,18,TRBD2,NA,CASSLRPVGLTSADTQYF,TGTGCCAGCAGCTTAAGGCCCGTGGGACTAACATCGGCAGATACGCAGTATTTT
TRBV27,TRBJ2-1,13,NA,NA,CAGRERDYNEQFF,TGTGCCGGACGAGAGAGGGACTACAATGAGCAGTTCTTC
TRBV6-1,TRBJ2-1,19,TRBD2,NA,CASSEAHSGRGFVHNEQFF,TGTGCCAGCAGTGAGGCACATAGCGGGAGGGGCTTCGTTCATAATGAGCAGTTCTTC
TRBV19,TRBJ1-1,13,NA,NA,CASKNLGNTEAFF,TGTGCCAGTAAGAACCTCGGGAACACTGAAGCTTTCTTT
TRBV7-9,TRBJ1-2,16,NA,NA,CASSLAIGEGVYGYTF,TGTGCCAGCAGCTTAGCGATCGGAGAGGGGGTATATGGCTACACCTTC
TRBV5-6,TRBJ1-6,15,NA,NA,CASRPRSLPNSPLHF,TGTGCCAGCAGACCTCGGTCCCTACCCAATTCACCCCTCCACTTT
TRBV6-6,TRBJ1-1,16,TRBD1,NA,CASSYTDTGGHFEAFF,TGTGCCAGCAGTTACACCGACACAGGGGGACATTTCGAAGCTTTCTTT
TRBV27,TRBJ2-1,19,TRBD2,NA,CASRVSGGSPGVSYNEQFF,TGTGCCAGTAGGGTTAGCGGGGGGTCCCCAGGGGTCTCCTACAATGAGCAGTTCTTC
TRBV6-5,TRBJ1-5,14,TRBD1,NA,CASSHTGGGQPQHF,TGTGCCAGCAGCCACACAGGGGGAGGACAGCCCCAGCATTTT
TRBV9,TRBJ2-3,16,TRBD2,few,CASSVGVSGGTDTQYF,TGTGCCAGCAGCGTAGGAGTTAGCGGGGGCACAGATACGCAGTATTTT
TRBV5-1,TRBJ2-7,11,NA,NA,CASSEGYEQYF,TGCGCCAGCAGCGAGGGCTACGAGCAGTACTTC
TRBV30,TRBJ2-1,14,NA,NA,CAWSTLSGNAEQFF,TGTGCCTGGAGCACCCTTTCGGGTAATGCGGAGCAGTTCTTC
TRBV5-1,TRBJ1-4,14,NA,NA,CASSLALGDEKLFF,TGCGCCAGCAGCTTGGCCCTAGGAGATGAAAAACTGTTTTTT
TRBV19,TRBJ2-7,15,TRBD1,NA,CASSIGQGTTYEQYF,TGTGCCAGTAGTATCGGACAGGGGACGACCTACGAGCAGTACTTC
TRBV10-3,TRBJ2-1,17,TRBD2,NA,CAISAGTSFTSYNEQFF,TGTGCCATCAGTGCCGGGACTAGCTTTACCTCCTACAATGAGCAGTTCTTC
TRBV7-8,TRBJ2-7,14,NA,NA,CASSLVPGLHEQYF,TGTGCCAGCAGCTTAGTCCCGGGACTCCACGAGCAGTACTTC
TRBV5-1,TRBJ1-1,18,NA,once,CASREGQPLQLLNTEAFF,TGCGCCAGCAGAGAGGGACAACCCCTCCAGCTCTTAAACACTGAAGCTTTCTTT
TRBV19,TRBJ2-2,11,NA,NA,CASSGAGELFF,TGTGCCAGTAGCGGTGCCGGGGAGCTGTTTTTT
TRBV6-6,TRBJ1-3,16,TRBD1,NA,CASSQRTGVRGNTIYF,TGTGCCAGCAGCCAACGGACAGGGGTGCGCGGAAACACCATATATTTT
TRBV29-1,TRBJ2-3,14,TRBD2,once,CSVPMTSGTDTQYF,TGCAGCGTTCCCATGACTAGCGGCACAGATACGCAGTATTTT
TRBV4-1,TRBJ2-1,14,NA,NA,CASSQEELYNEQFF,TGCGCCAGCAGCCAAGAGGAACTATACAATGAGCAGTTCTTC
TRBV6-6,TRBJ1-1,14,NA,few,CATDSTAMNTEAFF,TGTGCCACCGACTCGACAGCTATGAACACTGAAGCTTTCTTT
TRBV11-2,TRBJ1-5,13,NA,NA,CASSLDRSQPQHF,TGTGCCAGCAGCTTAGATCGTAGTCAGCCCCAGCATTTT
TRBV6-1,TRBJ1-5,14,TRBD1,NA,CASSEWDRGQPQHF,TGTGCCAGCAGTGAGTGGGACAGGGGCCAGCCCCAGCATTTT
TRBV4-1,TRBJ1-5,14,NA,NA,CASSQQTVAQPQHF,TGCGCCAGCAGCCAACAGACAGTAGCTCAGCCCCAGCATTTT
TRBV5-1,TRBJ2-5,16,TRBD2,NA,CASSLTSGRAIKTQYF,TGCGCCAGCAGCTTGACTAGCGGGAGGGCCATAAAGACCCAGTACTTC
TRBV5-3,TRBJ1-2,13,TRBD1,NA,CARSFETGDGYTF,TGTGCCAGAAGCTTCGAAACAGGGGATGGCTACACCTTC
TRBV6-6,TRBJ2-7,14,TRBD1,NA,CASSSGGASYEQYF,TGTGCCAGCAGTTCAGGGGGCGCTTCCTACGAGCAGTACTTC
TRBV5-1,TRBJ2-5,15,TRBD2,NA,CASSSGGATRETQYF,TGCGCCAGCAGCTCGGGGGGGGCGACTCGGGAGACCCAGTACTTC
TRBV6-1,TRBJ1-5,14,NA,NA,CASSGSSYSQPQHF,TGTGCCAGCAGTGGGTCTTCTTATAGTCAGCCCCAGCATTTT
TRBV9,TRBJ1-1,15,NA,NA,CASSAVQVMNTEAFF,TGTGCCAGCAGCGCCGTTCAGGTCATGAACACTGAAGCTTTCTTT
TRBV4-1,TRBJ2-7,15,TRBD2,NA,CASSQGGGSVFEQYF,TGCGCCAGCAGCCAAGGTGGCGGGAGCGTTTTCGAGCAGTACTTC
TRBV23-1,TRBJ2-2,17,NA,NA,CASSQSFGVRGTGELFF,TGCGCCAGCAGTCAATCATTCGGCGTCCGAGGCACCGGGGAGCTGTTTTTT
TRBV6-1,TRBJ1-2,13,NA,NA,CASSERDNYGYTF,TGTGCCAGCAGTGAGCGGGACAACTATGGCTACACCTTC
TRBV7-9,TRBJ2-3,16,TRBD2,NA,CAGADRSGGFTDTQYF,TGTGCCGGCGCGGATCGGAGCGGGGGCTTCACAGATACGCAGTATTTT
TRBV27,TRBJ2-7,15,NA,NA,CASSLGGTPYYEQYF,TGTGCCAGCAGTTTAGGAGGGACTCCTTACTACGAGCAGTACTTC
TRBV6-5,TRBJ1-2,15,NA,NA,CASSFQGRLGYGYTF,TGTGCCAGCAGTTTCCAGGGGCGTCTGGGCTATGGCTACACCTTC
TRBV11-3,TRBJ2-2,13,NA,NA,CASSVGVGGELFF,TGTGCCAGCAGCGTCGGGGTTGGCGGGGAGCTGTTTTTT
TRBV19,TRBJ2-1,15,TRBD2,NA,CASRPSGSRANEQFF,TGTGCCAGTAGGCCTAGCGGGAGTAGAGCGAATGAGCAGTTCTTC
TRBV10-3,TRBJ1-4,16,TRBD1,once,CAISENPGTGREKLFF,TGTGCCATCAGTGAGAACCCCGGGACAGGGCGCGAAAAACTGTTTTTT
TRBV2,TRBJ2-7,13,TRBD2,NA,CASKTSGPYEQYF,TGTGCCAGCAAAACTAGCGGCCCCTACGAGCAGTACTTC
TRBV2,TRBJ1-1,14,NA,NA,CASSVGTGPTRAFF,TGTGCCAGCAGTGTCGGCACAGGTCCTACAAGAGCTTTCTTT
TRBV29-1,TRBJ1-1,13,TRBD1,NA,CSVYQGVNTEAFF,TGCAGCGTCTACCAGGGGGTTAACACTGAAGCTTTCTTT
TRBV29-1,TRBJ1-1,12,TRBD1,NA,CSAQTGDTEAFF,TGCAGCGCCCAGACAGGGGACACTGAAGCTTTCTTT
TRBV4-1,TRBJ1-2,14,NA,NA,CASSQDDPGYGYTF,TGCGCCAGCAGCCAAGATGATCCAGGCTATGGCTACACCTTC